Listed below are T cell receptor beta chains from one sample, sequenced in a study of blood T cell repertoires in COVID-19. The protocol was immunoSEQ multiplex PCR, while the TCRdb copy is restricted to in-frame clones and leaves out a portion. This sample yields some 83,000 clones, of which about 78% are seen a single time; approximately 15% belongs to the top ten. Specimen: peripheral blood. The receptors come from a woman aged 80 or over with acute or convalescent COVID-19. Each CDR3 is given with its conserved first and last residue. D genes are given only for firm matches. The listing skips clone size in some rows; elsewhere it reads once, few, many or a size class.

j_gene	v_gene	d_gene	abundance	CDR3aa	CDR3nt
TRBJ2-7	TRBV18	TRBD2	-	CASPRRGGNYEQYF	TGTGCCAGCCCACGGCGGGGGGGGAACTACGAGCAGTACTTC
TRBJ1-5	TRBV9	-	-	CASSAPGPGQPQHF	TGTGCCAGCAGCGCTCCGGGTCCGGGTCAGCCCCAGCATTTT
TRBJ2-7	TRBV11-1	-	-	CASSLESHRDGAEQYF	TGTGCCAGCAGCTTGGAGTCACACAGGGACGGAGCCGAGCAGTACTTC
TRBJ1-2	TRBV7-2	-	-	CASSLASREGGYTF	TGTGCCAGCAGCTTAGCAAGCAGGGAGGGTGGCTACACCTTC
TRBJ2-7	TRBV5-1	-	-	CASSSPGASYEQYF	TGCGCCAGCAGCTCGCCAGGGGCCTCCTACGAGCAGTACTTC
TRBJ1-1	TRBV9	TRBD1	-	CASSVGDRGSAAFF	TGTGCCAGCAGCGTAGGCGACAGGGGGTCGGCAGCTTTCTTT
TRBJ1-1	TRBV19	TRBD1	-	CASSQDRGRTEAFF	TGTGCCAGTAGTCAAGACAGGGGGCGCACTGAAGCTTTCTTT
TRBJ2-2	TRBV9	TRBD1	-	CASSTRGQGANGELFF	TGTGCCAGCAGCACACGGGGACAGGGGGCGAACGGGGAGCTGTTTTTT
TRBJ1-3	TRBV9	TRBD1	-	CASSVSGTVTSGNTIYF	TGTGCCAGCAGCGTATCCGGGACAGTTACCTCTGGAAACACCATATATTTT
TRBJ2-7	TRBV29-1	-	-	CSVEKQGISEQYF	TGCAGCGTTGAAAAACAGGGAATAAGCGAGCAGTACTTC
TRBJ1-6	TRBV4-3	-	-	CASSQEAISIYNSPLHF	TGCGCCAGCAGCCAAGAGGCCATCTCGATCTATAATTCACCCCTCCACTTT
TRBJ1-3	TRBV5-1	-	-	CASSPRLSGNTIYF	TGCGCCAGCAGCCCCCGTCTCTCTGGAAACACCATATATTTT
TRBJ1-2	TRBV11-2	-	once	CASSLGTANYGYTF	TGTGCCAGCAGCTTAGGGACAGCTAACTATGGCTACACCTTC
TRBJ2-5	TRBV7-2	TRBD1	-	CASSIGTGETQYF	TGTGCCAGCAGCATCGGGACAGGGGAGACCCAGTACTTC
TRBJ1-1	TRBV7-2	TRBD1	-	CASSSQGAVYTEAFF	TGTGCCAGCAGCTCTCAGGGGGCGGTGTACACTGAAGCTTTCTTT
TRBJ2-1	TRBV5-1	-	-	CASSRDFPGGEQFF	TGCGCCAGCAGCAGGGACTTTCCGGGTGGTGAGCAGTTCTTC
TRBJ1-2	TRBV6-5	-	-	CASRTSGIGKSYTF	TGTGCCAGCCGTACCTCCGGGATAGGGAAGAGCTACACCTTC
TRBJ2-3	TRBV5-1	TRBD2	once	CASSPGLAGYTDTQYF	TGCGCCAGCAGCCCGGGACTAGCGGGGTACACAGATACGCAGTATTTT
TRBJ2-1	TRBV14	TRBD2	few	CASSQDPGGGYNEQFF	TGTGCCAGCAGCCAAGACCCCGGGGGGGGCTACAATGAGCAGTTCTTC
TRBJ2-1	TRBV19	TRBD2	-	CASSIREGTNNEQFF	TGTGCCAGTAGTATACGGGAGGGGACAAACAATGAGCAGTTCTTC
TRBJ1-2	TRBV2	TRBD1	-	CASSDRDRGTSLQHTF	TGTGCCAGCAGTGACCGGGACAGGGGGACTTCCCTCCAACACACCTTC
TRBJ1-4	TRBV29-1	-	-	CRSGPGGEKLFF	TGCAGATCAGGGCCCGGAGGGGAAAAACTGTTTTTT
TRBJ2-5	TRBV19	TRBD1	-	CASSAWTGGGETQYF	TGTGCCAGTAGTGCCTGGACAGGGGGCGGGGAGACCCAGTACTTC
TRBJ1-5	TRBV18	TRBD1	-	CASSPGQFLSQHF	TGTGCCAGCTCACCGGGACAGTTCTTGTCCCAGCATTTT
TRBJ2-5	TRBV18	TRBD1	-	CASSTGQGDLGETQYF	TGTGCCAGCTCTACAGGACAGGGCGACCTGGGGGAGACCCAGTACTTC
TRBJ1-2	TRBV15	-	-	CATSRDKGSAYGYTF	TGTGCCACCAGCAGAGATAAGGGGTCCGCCTATGGCTACACCTTC
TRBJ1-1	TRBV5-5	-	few	CASSLVRQGGTEAFF	TGTGCCAGCAGCTTGGTACGGCAGGGAGGAACTGAAGCTTTCTTT
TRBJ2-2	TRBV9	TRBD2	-	CASSAGRVGAGELFF	TGTGCCAGCAGCGCAGGGAGGGTAGGTGCCGGGGAGCTGTTTTTT
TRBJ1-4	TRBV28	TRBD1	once	CASSSGTENEKLFF	TGTGCCAGCAGTTCCGGGACAGAAAATGAAAAACTGTTTTTT
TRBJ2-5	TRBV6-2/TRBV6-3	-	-	CASSYSRETQYF	TGTGCCAGCAGTTACTCCCGAGAGACCCAGTACTTC
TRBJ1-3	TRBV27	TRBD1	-	CASSSLLTGETGNTIYF	TGTGCCAGCAGTTCCCTACTGACAGGGGAGACTGGAAACACCATATATTTT
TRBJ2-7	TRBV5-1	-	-	CASSLDTEQYF	TGCGCCAGCAGCTTGGACACCGAGCAGTACTTC
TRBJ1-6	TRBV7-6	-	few	CASSLGAGPNSPLHF	TGTGCCAGCAGCTTAGGTGCAGGCCCAAATTCACCCCTCCACTTT
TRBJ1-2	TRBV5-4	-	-	CASSLDRRSGYTF	TGTGCCAGCAGCCTTGACAGGCGCAGTGGCTACACCTTC